This T cell receptor (beta chain) appears in the sequencing data of a study of cytomegalovirus exposure and HLA in healthy donors. Regarding the study as a whole: Common viral pathogens were later found to be apparently linked to several of the most significant clusters. 87-base-pair reads could not separate some V segments, including TRBV6-2 and TRBV6-3. Later on, a genetic analysis was performed. It linked a missense variant in DCLRE1C with V- and J-gene trimming of TCR beta. What TCR beta sequences reportedly achieved was accurate prediction of HLA-A and HLA-B alleles in most subjects.

PCR amplification relied on 60 Vbeta primers (plus 13 Jbeta primers). Libraries were prepared by immunoSEQ multiplex PCR; TCRdb keeps only in-frame clonotypes and omits some of them. The sample includes 95,000 to 150,000 clones, 70% to 85% of them seen just once. The ends were cut back, 5 bases at V and 2 bases at J, with 13 bases in the middle. The germline gives CDR1 SGHTA, CDR2 FQGNSA. This CDR3 comprises 14 residues. Notes on this clone: Its antigen is still unknown.

V is TRBV7-2 and J is TRBJ2-7; tentative D call: TRBD1 (6 bases). The clonotype was recovered from a man aged 40-50 years in good health and CMV-seropositive. Input material: PBMCs. The CDR3 sequence is CASSKPGHAYEQYF. CDR3 DNA sequence: TGTGCCAGCAGCAAACCGGGACATGCCTACGAGCAGTACTTC.